This T cell receptor beta chain emerged from a study of T cell responses to AZD1222 COVID-19 vaccine (dated by TCRdb to the early 2020s). Concerning the study at large: Because spike-specific TCR depth and breadth did not differ between the two schedules, AZD1222 recipients who got a second dose at roughly 4 weeks were pooled with those who got a second dose at roughly 12 weeks. Enrollment into the trials was organized by age into subgroups of 18-55, 56-69 and 70-plus years, and those subgroups contained around 150, 28 and 57 TCR-sequenced participants, respectively. TCR sequencing covered 230 to 250 trial participants: 200 to 210 given two doses of AZD1222 and approximately 25 given two doses of MenACWY control vaccine.

Via the germline V gene, CDR1 is SQVTM and CDR2 ANQGSEA. Reading from cysteine to phenylalanine, the CDR3 counts 13 amino acids. Just the 39-base CDR3 DNA is kept, in frame starting at base 1. V is cut by 0 bases and J by 4 bases, and the space between the germline ends is 9 bases. The CDR3 regions of human TCRbeta chains were subjected to immunosequencing. The authors' analysis ran thus. Repertoire TCRs were checked for matches against a reference library of SARS-CoV-2-specific TCRs that had been generated using the MIRA antigen-specificity platform. Breadth meant the fraction of unique TCRs that were SARS-CoV-2-associated, whereas depth meant the fraction of total T cells that were SARS-CoV-2-associated. Using the MIRA data, every spike-specific TCR was mapped to the spike region that the TCR reacted to and assigned to either a CD4 or a CD8 class. Log10-transformed breadth and depth values were compared by one-way ANOVA with Sidak's multiple comparisons tests. TCRdb retrieved this table from immuneACCESS and kept in-frame rearrangements only. Not all clones are present; in checked studies, unresolved V genes account for under half, and no reason is known for the remainder. For V, J and clone size, that table is used; D and trimming come from the DNA. Present in this sample are fewer than 200,000 clones, 88% of which were seen just once. Approximately 0.49% of the sample belongs to the ten largest clones.

General study outcomes and caveats: No day 14 peak-response samples were available, so repertoires were characterized only after the peak T cell response. Epitopes outside the regions mutated in the B.1.351 and B.1.1.7 variants were reportedly recognized by nearly half of the unique spike-specific TCRs. The 56-69-year group was small, and its depth increase did not reach significance, likely because of low power. Spike-specific TCR breadth and depth rose significantly after two AZD1222 doses compared with day 0 and with MenACWY recipients. Participants were mostly white British, with more females than males. The authors suggested clonal diversity may have been underestimated. The whole spike protein was spanned by vaccine-associated CD4 TCRs, and dominant responses were seen in regions 160-218 and 743-854. Conclusions about previously exposed vaccinees are limited, since just five to seven AZD1222 recipients were seropositive for SARS-CoV-2 at baseline.

In the case of this clone: Its cognate antigen has yet to be identified. No qualities accompany the bases; no much larger clone lies one base away.

The time point label on this specimen signifies: baseline before first vaccination. Vaccinee samples came from UK trials COV001 and COV002, including a single-blind randomized controlled phase 2/3 trial of AZD1222 (ChAdOx1 nCoV-19) in healthy adults. Trial participant PBMC samples were collected at day 0 and day 28 after the second dose for TCRbeta chain sequencing. The sequencing used peripheral blood, collected on day 0 of AZD1222 vaccination. This chain is built from TRBV29-1 and TRBJ2-5; the D gene identity is not certain. The receptor was isolated from an adult in good health. The nucleotide sequence is TGCAGCGTTGAAGAGTTACCGGGAGAGACCCAGTACTTC. The translation is CSVEELPGETQYF.